A selection of T cell receptor beta chains follows, all from one sample in a study of cytomegalovirus exposure and HLA in healthy donors. Produced via immunoSEQ multiplex PCR; TCRdb's table is partial and in-frame only. The sample includes some 130,000 clones, around 80% seen only once; the top ten take approximately 4.3%. The sample was PBMCs. The source is a man between 25 and 39 years old in good health. Both conserved end residues are part of each CDR3. D genes are given only for firm matches. Clone size appears in some rows only: once, few, many, or a class for an expanded clone.

d_call: .
v_call: TRBV6-6
j_call: TRBJ1-1
clone_size: .
cdr3_nt: TGTGCCAGCAGTAATCGGGGGGGGAACACTGAAGCTTTCTTT
cdr3_aa: CASSNRGGNTEAFF

d_call: .
v_call: TRBV6-1
j_call: TRBJ1-1
clone_size: .
cdr3_nt: TGTGCCAGCAGTAGAGGTTATTTACCCGACACTGAAGCTTTCTTT
cdr3_aa: CASSRGYLPDTEAFF

d_call: TRBD1
v_call: TRBV14
j_call: TRBJ2-7
clone_size: .
cdr3_nt: TGTGCCAGCAGCCGACAGGGCTACGAGCAGTACTTC
cdr3_aa: CASSRQGYEQYF

d_call: .
v_call: TRBV30
j_call: TRBJ1-5
clone_size: few
cdr3_nt: TGTGCCTGGACATCCGGGACGGGAGGGTACCAGCCCCAGCATTTT
cdr3_aa: CAWTSGTGGYQPQHF

d_call: TRBD2
v_call: TRBV13
j_call: TRBJ2-7
clone_size: .
cdr3_nt: TGTGCCAGCAGCCTGGGACTAGTAGACGAGCAGTACTTC
cdr3_aa: CASSLGLVDEQYF

d_call: TRBD2
v_call: TRBV7-3
j_call: TRBJ2-1
clone_size: .
cdr3_nt: TGTGCCAGCAGCTTAAAGGGCGGGAGCTCCTACAATGAGCAGTTCTTC
cdr3_aa: CASSLKGGSSYNEQFF

d_call: .
v_call: TRBV6-5
j_call: TRBJ1-3
clone_size: .
cdr3_nt: TGTGCCAGCAGTTACTCCCACCTGCCGGGGGGAAACACCATATATTTT
cdr3_aa: CASSYSHLPGGNTIYF

d_call: .
v_call: TRBV29-1
j_call: TRBJ2-3
clone_size: .
cdr3_nt: TGCAGCGTTGTTCATAGCACAGATACGCAGTATTTT
cdr3_aa: CSVVHSTDTQYF

d_call: .
v_call: TRBV19
j_call: TRBJ1-1
clone_size: .
cdr3_nt: TGTGCCAGTAGTAAACCGGGGTCCCCTGGGAGCACTGAAGCTTTCTTT
cdr3_aa: CASSKPGSPGSTEAFF

d_call: .
v_call: TRBV7-9
j_call: TRBJ1-1
clone_size: .
cdr3_nt: TGTGCCAGCAGCCCCCCTTGGGAGGCCGCTGAAGCTTTCTTT
cdr3_aa: CASSPPWEAAEAFF

d_call: TRBD2
v_call: TRBV6-4
j_call: TRBJ2-3
clone_size: medium-sized
cdr3_nt: TGTGCCAGCAGTGACTCGAGCGGGAGGGCAGATACGCAGTATTTT
cdr3_aa: CASSDSSGRADTQYF

d_call: TRBD2
v_call: TRBV11-2
j_call: TRBJ2-7
clone_size: .
cdr3_nt: TGTGCCAGCAGCAGTCTAGCGGGATTTTCCTACGAGCAGTACTTC
cdr3_aa: CASSSLAGFSYEQYF

d_call: .
v_call: TRBV6-4
j_call: TRBJ1-2
clone_size: .
cdr3_nt: TGTGCCAGCAGTGACTCGGGGAGGGACGGCTACACCTTC
cdr3_aa: CASSDSGRDGYTF

d_call: .
v_call: TRBV19
j_call: TRBJ2-1
clone_size: few
cdr3_nt: TGTGCCAGTGGGATAGACATCTCCTACAATGAGCAGTTCTTC
cdr3_aa: CASGIDISYNEQFF

d_call: TRBD2
v_call: TRBV2
j_call: TRBJ2-1
clone_size: .
cdr3_nt: TGTGCCAGCAGTGCGCTAGCGGGAGGGAATGAGCAGTTCTTC
cdr3_aa: CASSALAGGNEQFF

d_call: TRBD2
v_call: TRBV2
j_call: TRBJ2-3
clone_size: .
cdr3_nt: TGTGCCAGCAGTGAACGGGGGGGAGATACGCAGTATTTT
cdr3_aa: CASSERGGDTQYF

d_call: TRBD1
v_call: TRBV2
j_call: TRBJ2-2
clone_size: .
cdr3_nt: TGTGCCAGCACAACACAGGGGGTTGGCGGGGAGCTGTTTTTT
cdr3_aa: CASTTQGVGGELFF

d_call: .
v_call: TRBV5-4
j_call: TRBJ1-1
clone_size: .
cdr3_nt: TGTGCCAGCAGCTTGGTGAAAGGAGAAAACACTGAAGCTTTCTTT
cdr3_aa: CASSLVKGENTEAFF

d_call: TRBD2
v_call: TRBV2
j_call: TRBJ2-7
clone_size: few
cdr3_nt: TGTGCCAGCCAAAAAACCGGGACTAAGTCCTACGAGCAGTACTTC
cdr3_aa: CASQKTGTKSYEQYF

d_call: .
v_call: TRBV7-2
j_call: TRBJ2-2
clone_size: .
cdr3_nt: TGTGCCAGCAGCTTATCCCCCAGTTACACCGGGGAGCTGTTTTTT
cdr3_aa: CASSLSPSYTGELFF

d_call: TRBD1
v_call: TRBV9
j_call: TRBJ2-5
clone_size: .
cdr3_nt: TGTGCCAGCAGCCGGACAGGTCTCCAAGAGACCCAGTACTTC
cdr3_aa: CASSRTGLQETQYF

d_call: .
v_call: TRBV7-9
j_call: TRBJ2-3
clone_size: .
cdr3_nt: TGTGCCAGCAGCTTAACGAGGGGGTTCGCAGATACGCAGTATTTT
cdr3_aa: CASSLTRGFADTQYF

d_call: .
v_call: TRBV27
j_call: TRBJ2-6
clone_size: once
cdr3_nt: TGTGCCAGCAGTTTACGCCCGCCGACAGGCACAGGCTCTGGGGCCAACGTCCTGACTTTC
cdr3_aa: CASSLRPPTGTGSGANVLTF

d_call: .
v_call: TRBV7-9
j_call: TRBJ1-1
clone_size: .
cdr3_nt: TGTTCCAGCAGCTCCTCGGGCACCCGAGGGGCTTTCTTT
cdr3_aa: CSSSSSGTRGAFF

d_call: TRBD2
v_call: TRBV7-3
j_call: TRBJ2-1
clone_size: .
cdr3_nt: TGTGCCAGCAGCACGGGACTAGCGGGAGGTTACAATGAGCAGTTCTTC
cdr3_aa: CASSTGLAGGYNEQFF

d_call: .
v_call: TRBV6-1
j_call: TRBJ1-2
clone_size: once
cdr3_nt: TGTGCCAGCAGTGACCGGACAGTCGTTGGGGGCTACACCTTC
cdr3_aa: CASSDRTVVGGYTF

d_call: TRBD1
v_call: TRBV6-1
j_call: TRBJ2-3
clone_size: .
cdr3_nt: TGTGCCAGCAGATCTGACAGGGGGCTCACAGATACGCAGTATTTT
cdr3_aa: CASRSDRGLTDTQYF

d_call: TRBD1
v_call: TRBV7-2
j_call: TRBJ1-5
clone_size: .
cdr3_nt: TGTGCCAGCAGCTCCCGGGATAGGGGGCTTCAGCCCCAGCATTTT
cdr3_aa: CASSSRDRGLQPQHF

d_call: .
v_call: TRBV7-9
j_call: TRBJ1-2
clone_size: .
cdr3_nt: TGTGCCAGCAGGCTTACTGGAGGGGCGTATGGCTACACCTTC
cdr3_aa: CASRLTGGAYGYTF

d_call: .
v_call: TRBV7-9
j_call: TRBJ1-1
clone_size: .
cdr3_nt: TGTGCCAGCACCGACCCGGGACACAAGGCTGAAGCTTTCTTT
cdr3_aa: CASTDPGHKAEAFF

d_call: .
v_call: TRBV7-3
j_call: TRBJ1-2
clone_size: .
cdr3_nt: TGTGCCAGCAGCCCGACAAAGAGCTATGGCTACACCTTC
cdr3_aa: CASSPTKSYGYTF

d_call: TRBD2
v_call: TRBV7-9
j_call: TRBJ2-7
clone_size: few
cdr3_nt: TGTGCCAGCAGCCCCGGACTAGCGAACGAGCAGTACTTC
cdr3_aa: CASSPGLANEQYF

d_call: .
v_call: TRBV5-8
j_call: TRBJ1-4
clone_size: .
cdr3_nt: TGTGCCAGCAACGGCGACACAACAAGGGAAAAACTGTTTTTT
cdr3_aa: CASNGDTTREKLFF

d_call: .
v_call: TRBV10-1
j_call: TRBJ2-1
clone_size: .
cdr3_nt: TGCGCCAGCAGTGAGTTCGTACCGGGGTATCACAATGAGCAGTTCTTC
cdr3_aa: CASSEFVPGYHNEQFF

d_call: TRBD2
v_call: TRBV5-4
j_call: TRBJ2-3
clone_size: .
cdr3_nt: TGTGCCAGCAGCTTCAGACTAGCGGGAGTTCTAGATACGCAGTATTTT
cdr3_aa: CASSFRLAGVLDTQYF

d_call: .
v_call: TRBV28
j_call: TRBJ1-2
clone_size: .
cdr3_nt: TGTGCCAGCAGTTTTGGGACAAGGGACTACACCTTC
cdr3_aa: CASSFGTRDYTF

d_call: .
v_call: TRBV4-1
j_call: TRBJ1-1
clone_size: .
cdr3_nt: TGCGCCAGCAGCGAACCAGGGGCGGTGGGCACTGAGGCTTTCTTT
cdr3_aa: CASSEPGAVGTEAFF

d_call: .
v_call: TRBV19
j_call: TRBJ2-5
clone_size: .
cdr3_nt: TGTGCCAGTAGACAGGCGGAGACCCAGTACTTC
cdr3_aa: CASRQAETQYF

d_call: .
v_call: TRBV7-2
j_call: TRBJ1-2
clone_size: .
cdr3_nt: TGTGCCAGCAGCTTAGTGACAACGGATGGCTACACCTTC
cdr3_aa: CASSLVTTDGYTF

d_call: .
v_call: TRBV30
j_call: TRBJ2-1
clone_size: .
cdr3_nt: TGTGCCTGGAGTGTTTCCCCCGCGGGCCGGTTCTTC
cdr3_aa: CAWSVSPAGRFF

d_call: .
v_call: TRBV5-1
j_call: TRBJ2-2
clone_size: once
cdr3_nt: TGCGCCAGCAGCTTGCCCACCCCGCCAGGGACCGGGGAGCTGTTTTTT
cdr3_aa: CASSLPTPPGTGELFF

d_call: .
v_call: TRBV25-1
j_call: TRBJ2-1
clone_size: .
cdr3_nt: TGTGCCAGCAGTGAGGGAGCTTACTCCTACAATGAGCAGTTCTTC
cdr3_aa: CASSEGAYSYNEQFF

d_call: .
v_call: TRBV11-2
j_call: TRBJ1-1
clone_size: .
cdr3_nt: TGTGCCAGCAGCTTAGATTTGGGGGGGATCACTGAAGCTTTCTTT
cdr3_aa: CASSLDLGGITEAFF

d_call: .
v_call: TRBV19
j_call: TRBJ1-1
clone_size: few
cdr3_nt: TGTGCCAGTAGTATCGGGGTGGCCCCAAGGAACACTGAAGCTTTCTTT
cdr3_aa: CASSIGVAPRNTEAFF

d_call: .
v_call: TRBV11-2
j_call: TRBJ2-2
clone_size: once
cdr3_nt: TGTGCCAGCAGCAGGGGACTACAGGGTAACGGGGAGCTGTTTTTT
cdr3_aa: CASSRGLQGNGELFF

d_call: .
v_call: TRBV19
j_call: TRBJ2-1
clone_size: .
cdr3_nt: TGTGCCAGTAAGAGCCGAAGCTCCTACAATGAGCAGTTCTTC
cdr3_aa: CASKSRSSYNEQFF

d_call: TRBD1
v_call: TRBV27
j_call: TRBJ1-1
clone_size: .
cdr3_nt: TGTGCCAGCAGGACAGGGTTGAACACTGAAGCTTTCTTT
cdr3_aa: CASRTGLNTEAFF

d_call: TRBD2
v_call: TRBV27
j_call: TRBJ2-7
clone_size: .
cdr3_nt: TGTGCCAGCAGTTTATCCCCCTGGGGGAGGGGAGGCTACGAGCAGTACTTC
cdr3_aa: CASSLSPWGRGGYEQYF